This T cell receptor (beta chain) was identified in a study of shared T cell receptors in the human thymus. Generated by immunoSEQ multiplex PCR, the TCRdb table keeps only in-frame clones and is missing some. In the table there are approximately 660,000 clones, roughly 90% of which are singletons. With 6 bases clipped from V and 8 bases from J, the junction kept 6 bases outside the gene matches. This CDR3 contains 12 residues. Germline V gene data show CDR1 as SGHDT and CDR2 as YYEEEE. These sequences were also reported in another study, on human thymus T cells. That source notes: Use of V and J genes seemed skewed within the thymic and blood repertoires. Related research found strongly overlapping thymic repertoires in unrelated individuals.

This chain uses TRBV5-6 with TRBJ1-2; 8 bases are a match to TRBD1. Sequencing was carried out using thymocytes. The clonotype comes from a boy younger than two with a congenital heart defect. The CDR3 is CASKLDRAGYTF. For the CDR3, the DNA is TGTGCCAGCAAACTGGACAGGGCGGGCTACACCTTC.